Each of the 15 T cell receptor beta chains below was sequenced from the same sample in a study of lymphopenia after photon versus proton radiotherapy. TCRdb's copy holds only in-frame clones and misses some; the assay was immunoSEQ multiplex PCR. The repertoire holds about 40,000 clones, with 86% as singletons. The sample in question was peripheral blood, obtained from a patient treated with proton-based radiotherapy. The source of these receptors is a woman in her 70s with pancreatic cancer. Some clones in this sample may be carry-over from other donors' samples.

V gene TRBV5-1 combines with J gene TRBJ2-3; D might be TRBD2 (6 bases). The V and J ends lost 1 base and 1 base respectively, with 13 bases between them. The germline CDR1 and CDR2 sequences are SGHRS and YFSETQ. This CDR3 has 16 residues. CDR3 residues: CASSLSSGEGTDTQYF. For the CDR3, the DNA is TGCGCCAGCAGCTTGAGTTCGGGGGAGGGCACAGATACGCAGTATTTT.

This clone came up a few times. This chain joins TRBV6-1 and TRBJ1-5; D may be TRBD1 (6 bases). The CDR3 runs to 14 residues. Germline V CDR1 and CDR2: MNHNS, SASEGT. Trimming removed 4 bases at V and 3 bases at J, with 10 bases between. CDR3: CASSADSNNQPQHF. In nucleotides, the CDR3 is TGTGCCAGCAGTGCGGACAGTAACAATCAGCCCCAGCATTTT.

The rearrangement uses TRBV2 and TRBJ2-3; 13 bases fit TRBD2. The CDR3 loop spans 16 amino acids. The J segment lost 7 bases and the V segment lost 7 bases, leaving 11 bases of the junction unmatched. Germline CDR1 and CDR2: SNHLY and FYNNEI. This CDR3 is CASKAVGLAGRNTQYF. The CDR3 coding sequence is TGTGCCAGCAAAGCAGTGGGACTAGCGGGAAGGAATACGCAGTATTTT.

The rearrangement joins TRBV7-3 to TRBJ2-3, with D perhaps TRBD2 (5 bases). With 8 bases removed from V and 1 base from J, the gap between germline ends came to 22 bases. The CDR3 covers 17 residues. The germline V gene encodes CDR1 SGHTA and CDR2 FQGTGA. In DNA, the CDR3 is TGTGCCAGCTCGACGCCCGAGGGTTCGTACGGCACAGATACGCAGTATTTT. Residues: CASSTPEGSYGTDTQYF.

DNA for the CDR3: TGTGCCAGCAGCCCCCCGGGTGGGCTCGAGCAGTACTTC. It encodes CASSPPGGLEQYF. The rearrangement links TRBV9 to TRBJ2-7; D is uncertain. The V and J ends lost 4 bases and 6 bases respectively, with 14 bases between them. Germline lookup yields CDR1 SGDLS and CDR2 YYNGEE. This CDR3 has 13 residues. The complete variable domain, with remaining parts taken from reference TRBV9 and TRBJ2-7, reads DSGVTQTPKHLITATGQRVTLRCSPRSGDLSVYWYQQSLDQGLQFLIQYYNGEERAKGNILERFSAQQFPDLHSELNLSSLELGDSALYFCASSPPGGLEQYFGPGTRLTVT.

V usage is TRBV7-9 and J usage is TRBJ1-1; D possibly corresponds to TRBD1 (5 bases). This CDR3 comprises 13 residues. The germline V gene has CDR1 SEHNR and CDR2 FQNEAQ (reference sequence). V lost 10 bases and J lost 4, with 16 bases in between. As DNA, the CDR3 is TGTGCCATCAACGGGGGTCGTGGCACTGAAGCTTTCTTT. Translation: CAINGGRGTEAFF.

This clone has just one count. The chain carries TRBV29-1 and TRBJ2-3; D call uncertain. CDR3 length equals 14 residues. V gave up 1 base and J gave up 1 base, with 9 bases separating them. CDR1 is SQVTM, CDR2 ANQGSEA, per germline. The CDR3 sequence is CSVEGEVGTDTQYF. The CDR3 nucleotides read TGCAGCGTTGAAGGAGAGGTTGGCACAGATACGCAGTATTTT.

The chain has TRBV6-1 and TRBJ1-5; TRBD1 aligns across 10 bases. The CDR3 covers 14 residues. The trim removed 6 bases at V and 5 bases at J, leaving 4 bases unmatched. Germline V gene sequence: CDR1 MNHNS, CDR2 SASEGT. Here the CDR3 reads CASSRQGADQPQHF. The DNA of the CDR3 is TGTGCCAGCAGCCGACAGGGGGCCGATCAGCCCCAGCATTTT.

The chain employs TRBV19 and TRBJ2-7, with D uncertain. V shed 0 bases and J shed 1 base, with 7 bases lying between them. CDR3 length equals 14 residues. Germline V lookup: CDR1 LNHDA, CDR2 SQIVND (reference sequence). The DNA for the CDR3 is TGTGCCAGTAGTATAGATACTAATTCCTACGAGCAGTACTTC. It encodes CASSIDTNSYEQYF.

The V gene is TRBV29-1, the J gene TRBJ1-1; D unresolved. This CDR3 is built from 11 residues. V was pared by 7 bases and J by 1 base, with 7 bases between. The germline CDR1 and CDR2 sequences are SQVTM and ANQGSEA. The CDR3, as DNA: TGCAGCGGGGAACAGAACACTGAAGCTTTCTTT. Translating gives CSGEQNTEAFF.

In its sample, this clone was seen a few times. The CDR3 reads CASSPGTGDQPQHF. For the CDR3, the DNA is TGTGCCAGCAGCCCCGGGACAGGAGATCAGCCCCAGCATTTT. The chain is built from TRBV28 and TRBJ1-5; 8 positions match TRBD1. Trimming removed 6 bases from V and 5 bases from J; junction bases left unmatched: 6. Germline V gene data show CDR1 as MDHEN and CDR2 as SYDVKM. There are 14 residues in the CDR3.

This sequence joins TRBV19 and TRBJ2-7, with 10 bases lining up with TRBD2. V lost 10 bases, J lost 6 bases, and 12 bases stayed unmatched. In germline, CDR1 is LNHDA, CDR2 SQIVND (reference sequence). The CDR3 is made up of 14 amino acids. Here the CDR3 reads CATGTLAGVGEQYF. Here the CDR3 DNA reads TGTGCCACTGGGACGCTAGCGGGAGTTGGCGAGCAGTACTTC.

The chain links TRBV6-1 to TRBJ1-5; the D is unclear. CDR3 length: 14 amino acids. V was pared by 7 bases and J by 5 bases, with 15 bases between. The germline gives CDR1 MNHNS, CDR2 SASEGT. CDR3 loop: CASTPRERDQPQHF. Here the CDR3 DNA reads TGTGCCAGCACTCCCCGGGAAAGGGATCAGCCCCAGCATTTT.

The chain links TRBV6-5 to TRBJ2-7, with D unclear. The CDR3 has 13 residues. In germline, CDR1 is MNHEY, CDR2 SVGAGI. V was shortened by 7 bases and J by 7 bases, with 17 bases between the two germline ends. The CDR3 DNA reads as TGTGCCAGCACCCGTGTGGGGTTGGGGGAGCAGTACTTC. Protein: CASTRVGLGEQYF.

The CDR3 DNA reads as TGTGCCAGCAGCCGCCCGGAAGAGAGAAACATTCAGTACTTC. This codes for CASSRPEERNIQYF. The J gene is TRBJ2-4, the V gene TRBV7-2; D is uncertain. V was clipped by 5 bases and J by 6 bases, with 14 bases between them. From germline, CDR1 is SGHTA and CDR2 FQGNSA. This CDR3 has 14 residues.